This paragraph reports one T cell receptor (beta chain). Trimming pared 2 bases from V and 8 bases from J, leaving 18 bases between. Per the germline V gene, CDR1 is MNHEY and CDR2 is SVGAGI. The CDR3 runs 16 residues. The entry originates in a study of blood T cell repertoires in COVID-19. In the authors' methods: How many nucleated cells were present was estimated from reference gene primer amplification. Using immunoSEQ multiplex PCR, the repertoire was profiled, and TCRdb retains in-frame clones only, with some absent. V, J and clone size reflect that table, while D and trimming were determined from the DNA. Here the sample spans hundreds of thousands of clones, about 87% being singletons.

The genes are TRBV6-5 and TRBJ1-4, with D possibly TRBD1 on 5 matching bases. Sequences were obtained from peripheral blood. The TCR originated in a woman between 50 and 59 years old with COVID-19, enrolled during active disease. The DNA for the CDR3 is TGTGCCAGCAGTTACCAGGGAGGGGCGAATTGGGAAAAACTGTTTTTT. Protein: CASSYQGGANWEKLFF.